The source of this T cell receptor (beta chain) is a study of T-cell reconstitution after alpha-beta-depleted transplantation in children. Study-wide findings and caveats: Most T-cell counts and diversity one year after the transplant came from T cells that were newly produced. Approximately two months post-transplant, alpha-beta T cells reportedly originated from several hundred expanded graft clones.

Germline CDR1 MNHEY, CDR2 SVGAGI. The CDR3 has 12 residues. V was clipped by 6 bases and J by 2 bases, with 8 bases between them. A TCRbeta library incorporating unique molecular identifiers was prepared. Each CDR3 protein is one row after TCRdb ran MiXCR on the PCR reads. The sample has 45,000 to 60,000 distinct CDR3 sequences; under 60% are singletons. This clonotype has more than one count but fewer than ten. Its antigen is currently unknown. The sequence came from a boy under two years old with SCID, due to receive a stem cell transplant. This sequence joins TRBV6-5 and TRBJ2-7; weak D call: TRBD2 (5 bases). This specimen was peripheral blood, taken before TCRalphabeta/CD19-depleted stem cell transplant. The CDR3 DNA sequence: TGTGCCAGCAGGGGAGATCCCTACGAGCAGTACTTC. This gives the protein CASRGDPYEQYF.